The T cell receptor beta chain described here comes from a study of CD8 T cells in ankylosing spondylitis (dated by TCRdb to 2015 to 2018). Regarding the research as a whole: T cell receptor beta repertoires were profiled in healthy donors and ankylosing spondylitis patients so that disease-linked TCR variants could be found. The whole study cohort included some 100 healthy donors and over 20 ankylosing spondylitis patients. Peripheral blood samples were taken, and synovial fluid was additionally collected from ankylosing spondylitis patients. Summary of the overall study and its limitations: Significant enrichment of the disease-linked clones was reported in matched synovial fluid samples from ankylosing spondylitis patients. A TCR beta motif of 8 or 9 highly homologous amino acid variants appeared characteristic of blood from ankylosing spondylitis patients. The disease-linked clones showed a CD8+ phenotype and occurred at relatively low frequencies in peripheral blood. Some TCR beta motif variants had previously been reported in synovial fluid and blood of reactive arthritis patients, which suggested common disease-initiation mechanisms.

As for this clonotype: No cognate antigen has been identified for it. Per-nucleotide qualities are absent, and no much larger clonotype sits a single base away.

The sequencer listed for this sample is Illumina HiSeq 2500. Quantitative 5'-RACE with molecular barcodes was the method used to prepare the TCR beta libraries. Per the original workflow: Disease-linked TCR variants were identified with a new computational method built on a probabilistic model of VDJ rearrangement. In-frame beta chains were kept once TCRdb had trimmed the public reads at Q25 with fastp and called clones with MiXCR. When rows share a CDR3 protein, they turn into one entry using the most common DNA and genes. What appears here as the V and J calls and clone size reflects TCRdb's work, not the paper's. The sample table records under 550,000 distinct CDR3 sequences; 20% to 30% of these occur just once. Of the sample, about 1% is held by the ten largest clones. This sequence was found in a male donor with ankylosing spondylitis. Sequencing was carried out using blood, either unsorted or a sorted T cell fraction (not recorded which).

The base sequence is TGTGCCAGCAGCAAGGATAGCGGGAGTGGGAAGACCCAGTACTTC. This is translated as CASSKDSGSGKTQYF. The rearrangement combines TRBV7-2 with TRBJ2-5; 9 junctional bases match TRBD2. Trimming takes 5 bases off V and 6 bases off J; junction bases not matched to a gene: 10. CDR1 and CDR2 were assigned from the germline V gene as SGHTA and FQGNSA. The CDR3, cysteine through phenylalanine, is 15 amino acids long. The kept DNA is CDR3 alone, 45 bases in frame from the first base.